This T cell receptor (beta chain) emerged from a study of cytomegalovirus exposure and HLA in healthy donors. Study-level results: In a later analysis, compared with equally common non-associated chains, HLA-associated beta chains were more expanded. In a later analysis, TCR beta V- and J-gene trimming showed a link to a missense DCLRE1C variant. While the bulk of TCR sequences proved rare, some public TCRs turned up in many donors.

PCR employed 60 Vbeta and 13 Jbeta primers. Generated by immunoSEQ multiplex PCR, the TCRdb table keeps only in-frame clones and is missing some. The table shows roughly 150,000 clones, with roughly 82% occurring only once. In regard to this clone: What it binds is unknown.

The CDR3 is made up of 15 amino acids. Germline trimming cut 6 bases from V and 3 bases from J; bases unmatched to any gene: 6. CDR1 and CDR2 (germline): SNHLY, FYNNEI. The gene calls are TRBV2 and TRBJ2-1, with 9 bases that match TRBD2. Input material: PBMCs. The sequence derives from a woman aged 45-59 years in good health and CMV-seropositive. CDR3 sequence reads: CASSRGGAGYNEQFF. The CDR3 region has the DNA TGTGCCAGCAGCCGCGGGGGGGCCGGCTACAATGAGCAGTTCTTC.